This TCR beta chain was captured by sequencing in a study of blood T cells in healthy people across ages. Turning to this clonotype: Its antigen is unknown.

The CDR3 is made up of 14 amino acids. Trimming removed 4 bases from V and 0 bases from J, with 10 bases in between. The germline CDR1 and CDR2 sequences are SGHTA and FQGNSA. A sample-barcoded 5' primer and a J-beta primer mix were used in a second PCR of roughly 7 to 11 cycles. All samples yielded 2.5 million or more CDR3-containing paired-end reads. TCRdb recomputed calls from the 5' RACE reads with MiXCR, one row per CDR3 protein. Here the sample spans some 710,000 distinct CDR3 sequences, 35% to 50% being singletons. Findings and caveats of the study: The study found more naive CD4+ cells and higher diversity in long-lived than aged donors. Older age went with lower TCR beta diversity per million T cells, in a roughly linear way.

The V call is TRBV7-2, the J call TRBJ2-7; D is possibly TRBD1 or TRBD2 (5 bases each). Material for sequencing was blood. The sequence was collected from an elderly man in good health. The CDR3 here is CASSWDGSSYEQYF. The CDR3 nucleotides are TGTGCCAGCAGCTGGGACGGAAGCTCCTACGAGCAGTACTTC. The full variable domain, in which reference TRBV7-2 and TRBJ2-7 provide the parts outside the CDR3, is GAGVSQSPSNKVTEKGKDVELRCDPISGHTALYWYRQSLGQGLEFLIYFQGNSAPDKSGLPSDRFSAERTGGSVSTLTIQRTQQEDSAVYLCASSWDGSSYEQYFGPGTRLTVT.